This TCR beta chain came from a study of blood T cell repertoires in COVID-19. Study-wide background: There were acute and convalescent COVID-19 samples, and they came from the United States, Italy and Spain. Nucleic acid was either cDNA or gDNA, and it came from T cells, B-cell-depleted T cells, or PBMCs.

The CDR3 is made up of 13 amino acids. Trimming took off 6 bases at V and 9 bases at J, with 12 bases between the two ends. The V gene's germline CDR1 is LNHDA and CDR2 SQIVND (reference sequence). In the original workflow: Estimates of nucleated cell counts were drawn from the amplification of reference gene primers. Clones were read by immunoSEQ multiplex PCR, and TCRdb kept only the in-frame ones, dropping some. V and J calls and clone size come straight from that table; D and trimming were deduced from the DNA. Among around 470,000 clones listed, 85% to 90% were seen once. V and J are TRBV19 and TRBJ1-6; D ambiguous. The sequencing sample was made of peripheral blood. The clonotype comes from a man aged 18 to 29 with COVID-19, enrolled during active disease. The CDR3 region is CASSPERISPLHF. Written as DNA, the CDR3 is TGTGCCAGTAGCCCTGAGAGGATTTCACCCCTCCACTTT.